The clone carrying this TCR beta chain was counted many times. The target antigen is unknown. Donors uniformly comprised healthy Caucasians. The data originate from a study of identical twins. General observations from the study: The more abundant beta clonotypes in cord blood had fewer insertions, and memory repertoires did not show this.

MiXCR, applied by TCRdb to the 5' RACE reads, yields one record per CDR3 protein. The sample includes about 570,000 distinct CDR3 sequences, 9% to 10% seen only once; the top ten take roughly 3%. The CDR3 extends over 14 amino acids. CDR1 is DFQATT, CDR2 SNEGSKA, per germline (reference sequence). Trimming removed 6 bases from V and 6 bases from J; junction bases left unmatched: 7. The same sample was also studied in work on yellow fever vaccine responses in identical twins.

Sequencing used PBMCs. The sequence was obtained from a young woman in good health. This chain links TRBV20-1 with TRBJ2-3; 12 bases match TRBD2. CDR3 loop: CSAARLAGADTQYF. CDR3 DNA: TGCAGTGCGGCCAGACTAGCGGGGGCTGATACGCAGTATTTT.